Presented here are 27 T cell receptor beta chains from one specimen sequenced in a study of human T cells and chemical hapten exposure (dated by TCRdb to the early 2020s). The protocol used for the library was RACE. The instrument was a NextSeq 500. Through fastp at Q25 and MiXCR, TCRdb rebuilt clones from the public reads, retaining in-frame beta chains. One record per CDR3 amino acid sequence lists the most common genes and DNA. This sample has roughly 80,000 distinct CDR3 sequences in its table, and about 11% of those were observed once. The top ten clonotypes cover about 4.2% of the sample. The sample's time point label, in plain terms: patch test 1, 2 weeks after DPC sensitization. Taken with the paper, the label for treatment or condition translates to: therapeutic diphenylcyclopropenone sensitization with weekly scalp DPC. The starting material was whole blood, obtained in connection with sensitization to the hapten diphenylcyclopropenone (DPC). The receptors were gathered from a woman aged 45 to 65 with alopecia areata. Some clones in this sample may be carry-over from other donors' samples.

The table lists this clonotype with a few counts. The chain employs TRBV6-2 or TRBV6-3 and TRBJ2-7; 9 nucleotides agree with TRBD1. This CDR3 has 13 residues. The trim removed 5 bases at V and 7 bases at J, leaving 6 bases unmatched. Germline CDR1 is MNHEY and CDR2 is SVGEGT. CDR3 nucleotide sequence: TGTGCCAGCAGTAAAGGGACAGGGAGAGAGCAGTACTTC. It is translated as CASSKGTGREQYF.

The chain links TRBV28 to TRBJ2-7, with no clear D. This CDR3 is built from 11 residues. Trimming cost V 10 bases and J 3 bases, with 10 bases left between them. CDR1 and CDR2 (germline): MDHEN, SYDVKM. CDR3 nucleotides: TGTGCCACCCGTTACGGCTACGAGCAGTACTTC. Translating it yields CATRYGYEQYF.

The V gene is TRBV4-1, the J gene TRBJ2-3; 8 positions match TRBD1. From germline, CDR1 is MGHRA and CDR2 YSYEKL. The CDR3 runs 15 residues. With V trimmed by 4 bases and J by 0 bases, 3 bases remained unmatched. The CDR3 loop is CASSRQGTSTDTQYF. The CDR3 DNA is TGCGCCAGCAGCCGACAGGGGACTAGCACAGATACGCAGTATTTT.

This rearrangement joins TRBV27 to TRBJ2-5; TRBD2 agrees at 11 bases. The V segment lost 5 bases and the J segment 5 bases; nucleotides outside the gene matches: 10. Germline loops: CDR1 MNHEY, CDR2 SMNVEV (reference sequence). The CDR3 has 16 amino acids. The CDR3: CASSPRGLAGLETQYF. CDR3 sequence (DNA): TGTGCCAGCAGTCCGCGTGGACTAGCGGGTCTCGAGACCCAGTACTTC.

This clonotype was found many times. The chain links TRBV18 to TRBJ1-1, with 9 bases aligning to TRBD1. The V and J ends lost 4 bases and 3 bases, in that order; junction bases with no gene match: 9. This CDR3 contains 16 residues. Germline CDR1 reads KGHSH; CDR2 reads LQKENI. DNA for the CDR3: TGTGCCAGCTCACGGCTCCCATGGACAGGGGACACTGAAGCTTTCTTT. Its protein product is CASSRLPWTGDTEAFF.

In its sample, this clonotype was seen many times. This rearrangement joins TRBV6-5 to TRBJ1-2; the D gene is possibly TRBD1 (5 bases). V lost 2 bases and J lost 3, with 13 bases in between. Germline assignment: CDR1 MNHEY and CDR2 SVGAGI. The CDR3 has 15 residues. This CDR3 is CASSYVAGSDYGYTF. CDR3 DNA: TGTGCCAGCAGTTACGTGGCAGGGAGTGACTATGGCTACACCTTC.

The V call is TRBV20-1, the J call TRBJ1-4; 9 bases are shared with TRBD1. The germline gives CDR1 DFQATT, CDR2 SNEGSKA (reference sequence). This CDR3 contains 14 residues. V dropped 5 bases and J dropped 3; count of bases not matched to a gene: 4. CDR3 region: CSAVRDRANEKLFF. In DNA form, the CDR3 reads TGCAGTGCTGTCCGGGACAGGGCTAATGAAAAACTGTTTTTT.

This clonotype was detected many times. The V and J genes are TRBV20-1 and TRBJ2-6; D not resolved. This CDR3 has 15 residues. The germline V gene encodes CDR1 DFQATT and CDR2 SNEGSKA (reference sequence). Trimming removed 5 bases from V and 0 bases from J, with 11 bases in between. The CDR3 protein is CSAETRHSGANVLTF. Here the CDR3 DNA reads TGCAGTGCTGAGACCCGCCACTCTGGGGCCAACGTCCTGACTTTC.

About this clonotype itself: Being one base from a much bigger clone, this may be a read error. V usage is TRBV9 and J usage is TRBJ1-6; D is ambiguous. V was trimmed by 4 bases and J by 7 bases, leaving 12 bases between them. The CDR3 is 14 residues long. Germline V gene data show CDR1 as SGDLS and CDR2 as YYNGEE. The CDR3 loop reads CASSPQVENSPLHF. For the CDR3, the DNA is TGTGCCAGCAGCCCCCAGGTCGAGAATTCACCCCTCCACTTT.

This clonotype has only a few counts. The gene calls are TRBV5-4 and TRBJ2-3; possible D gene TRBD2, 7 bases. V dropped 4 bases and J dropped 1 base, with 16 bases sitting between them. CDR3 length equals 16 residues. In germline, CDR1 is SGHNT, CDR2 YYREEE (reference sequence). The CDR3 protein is CASSRGAGVGTDTQYF. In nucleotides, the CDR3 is TGTGCCAGCAGCCGGGGGGCGGGAGTCGGCACAGATACGCAGTATTTT.

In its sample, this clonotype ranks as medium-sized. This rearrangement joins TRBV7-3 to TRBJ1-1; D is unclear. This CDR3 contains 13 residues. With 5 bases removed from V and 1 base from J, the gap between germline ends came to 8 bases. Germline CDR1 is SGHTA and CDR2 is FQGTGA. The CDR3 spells CASSADGNTEAFF. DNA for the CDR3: TGTGCCAGCAGCGCTGACGGGAACACTGAAGCTTTCTTT.

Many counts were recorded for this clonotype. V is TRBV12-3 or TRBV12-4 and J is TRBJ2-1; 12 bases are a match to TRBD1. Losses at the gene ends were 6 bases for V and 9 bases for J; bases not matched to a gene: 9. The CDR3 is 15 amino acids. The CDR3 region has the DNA TGTGCCAGCAGCCCGCCGGGACAGGGGGCGCGTGAGCAGTTCTTC. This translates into CASSPPGQGAREQFF.

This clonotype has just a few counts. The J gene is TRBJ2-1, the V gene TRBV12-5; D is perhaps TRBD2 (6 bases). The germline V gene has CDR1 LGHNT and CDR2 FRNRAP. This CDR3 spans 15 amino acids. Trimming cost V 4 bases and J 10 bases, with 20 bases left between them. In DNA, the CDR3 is TGTGCTAGTGGTTCCCAAGGTGCGTTGGGGGGAGAGCAGTTCTTC. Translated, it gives CASGSQGALGGEQFF. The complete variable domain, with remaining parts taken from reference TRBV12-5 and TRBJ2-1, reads DARVTQTPRHKVTEMGQEVTMRCQPILGHNTVFWYRQTMMQGLELLAYFRNRAPLDDSGMPKDRFSAEMPDATLATLKIQPSEPRDSAVYFCASGSQGALGGEQFFGPGTRLTVL.

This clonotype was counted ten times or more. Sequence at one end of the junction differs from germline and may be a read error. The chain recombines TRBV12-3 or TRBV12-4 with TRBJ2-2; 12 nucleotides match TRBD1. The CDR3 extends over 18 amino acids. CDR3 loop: CASSPGTGGLLDAGQLFF. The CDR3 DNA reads TGTGCCAGCAGTCCCGGGACAGGGGGCCTACTGGACGCCGGGCAGCTGTTTTTT.

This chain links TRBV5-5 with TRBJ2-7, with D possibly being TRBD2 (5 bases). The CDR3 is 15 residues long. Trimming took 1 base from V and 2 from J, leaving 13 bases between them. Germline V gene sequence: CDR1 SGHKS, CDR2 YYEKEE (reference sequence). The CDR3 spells CASSLRVRDAYEQYF. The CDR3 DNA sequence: TGTGCCAGCAGCTTGAGGGTACGGGATGCCTACGAGCAGTACTTC.

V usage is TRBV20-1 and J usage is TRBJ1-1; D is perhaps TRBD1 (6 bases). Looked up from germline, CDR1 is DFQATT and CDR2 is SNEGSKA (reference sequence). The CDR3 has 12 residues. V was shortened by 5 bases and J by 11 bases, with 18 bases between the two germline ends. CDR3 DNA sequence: TGCAGTGCTTACCGAGACAGGTTCGAGGCTTTCTTT. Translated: CSAYRDRFEAFF.

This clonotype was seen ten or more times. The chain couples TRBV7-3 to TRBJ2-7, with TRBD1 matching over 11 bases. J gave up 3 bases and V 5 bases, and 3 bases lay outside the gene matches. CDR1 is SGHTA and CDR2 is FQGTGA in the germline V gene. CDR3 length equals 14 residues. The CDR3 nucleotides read TGTGCCAGCAGCCCGGGACAGGGGGTCTACGAGCAGTACTTC. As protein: CASSPGQGVYEQYF.

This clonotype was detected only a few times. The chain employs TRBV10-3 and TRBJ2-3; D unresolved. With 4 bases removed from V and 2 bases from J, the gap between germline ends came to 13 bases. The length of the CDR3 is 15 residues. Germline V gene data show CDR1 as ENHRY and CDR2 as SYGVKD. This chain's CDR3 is CAISGVALSTDTQYF. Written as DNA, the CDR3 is TGTGCCATCAGTGGAGTTGCGCTGTCCACAGATACGCAGTATTTT.

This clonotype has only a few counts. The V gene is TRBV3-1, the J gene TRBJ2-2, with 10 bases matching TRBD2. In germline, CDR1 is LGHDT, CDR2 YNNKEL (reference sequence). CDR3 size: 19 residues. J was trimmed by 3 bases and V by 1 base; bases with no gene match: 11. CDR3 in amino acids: CASSQGVLAGVLDTGELFF. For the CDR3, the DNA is TGTGCCAGCAGCCAAGGGGTTCTAGCGGGAGTCCTAGACACCGGGGAGCTGTTTTTT.

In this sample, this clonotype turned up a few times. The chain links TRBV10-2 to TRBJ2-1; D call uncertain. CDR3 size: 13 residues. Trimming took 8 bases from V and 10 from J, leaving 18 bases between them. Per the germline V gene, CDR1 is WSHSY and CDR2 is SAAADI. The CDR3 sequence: CASSLKRPGEQFF. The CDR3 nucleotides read TGCGCCAGCTCTTTGAAACGGCCTGGAGAGCAGTTCTTC.

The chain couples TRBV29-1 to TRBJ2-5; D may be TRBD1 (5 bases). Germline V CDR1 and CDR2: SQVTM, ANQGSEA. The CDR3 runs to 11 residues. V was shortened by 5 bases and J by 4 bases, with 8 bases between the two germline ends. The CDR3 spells CSVMQGETQYF. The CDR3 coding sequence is TGCAGCGTTATGCAGGGAGAGACCCAGTACTTC.

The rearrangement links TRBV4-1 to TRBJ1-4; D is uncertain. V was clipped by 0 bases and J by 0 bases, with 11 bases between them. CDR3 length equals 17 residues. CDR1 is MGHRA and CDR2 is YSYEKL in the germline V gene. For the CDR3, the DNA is TGCGCCAGCAGCCAAGATCGTGGGATGGCAACTAATGAAAAACTGTTTTTT. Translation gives CASSQDRGMATNEKLFF.

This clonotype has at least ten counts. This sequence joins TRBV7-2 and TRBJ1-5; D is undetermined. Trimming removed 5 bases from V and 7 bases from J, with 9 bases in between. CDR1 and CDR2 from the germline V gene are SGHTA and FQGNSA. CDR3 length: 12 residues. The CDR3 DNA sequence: TGTGCCAGCAGCCCAGCTTCCCAGCCCCAGCATTTT. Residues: CASSPASQPQHF.

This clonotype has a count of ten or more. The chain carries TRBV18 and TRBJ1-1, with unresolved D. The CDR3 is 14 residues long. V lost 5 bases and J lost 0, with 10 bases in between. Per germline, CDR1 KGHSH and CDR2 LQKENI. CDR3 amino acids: CASSKSGLNTEAFF. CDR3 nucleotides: TGTGCCAGCTCAAAATCCGGTCTGAACACTGAAGCTTTCTTT.

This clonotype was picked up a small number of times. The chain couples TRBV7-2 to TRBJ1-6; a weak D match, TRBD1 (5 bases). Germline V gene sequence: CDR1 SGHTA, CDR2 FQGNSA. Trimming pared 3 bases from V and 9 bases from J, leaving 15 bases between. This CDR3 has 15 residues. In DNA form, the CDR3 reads TGTGCCAGCAGCTTTGACAGTCTGTCGTTTTCACCCCTCCACTTT. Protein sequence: CASSFDSLSFSPLHF.

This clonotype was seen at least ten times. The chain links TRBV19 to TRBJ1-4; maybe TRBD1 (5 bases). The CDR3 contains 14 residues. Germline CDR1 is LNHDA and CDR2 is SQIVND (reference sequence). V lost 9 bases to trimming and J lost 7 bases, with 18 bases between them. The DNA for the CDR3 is TGTGCCAGCCGGGCGGCAGGGCGAAGTGAAAAACTGTTTTTT. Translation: CASRAAGRSEKLFF.

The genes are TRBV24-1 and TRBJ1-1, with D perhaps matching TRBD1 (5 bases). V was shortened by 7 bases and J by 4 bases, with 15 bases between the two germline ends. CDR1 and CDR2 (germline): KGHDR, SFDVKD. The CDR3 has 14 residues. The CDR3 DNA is TGTGCCACCAGACCGGGGACTAGAGGCACTGAAGCTTTCTTT. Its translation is CATRPGTRGTEAFF.